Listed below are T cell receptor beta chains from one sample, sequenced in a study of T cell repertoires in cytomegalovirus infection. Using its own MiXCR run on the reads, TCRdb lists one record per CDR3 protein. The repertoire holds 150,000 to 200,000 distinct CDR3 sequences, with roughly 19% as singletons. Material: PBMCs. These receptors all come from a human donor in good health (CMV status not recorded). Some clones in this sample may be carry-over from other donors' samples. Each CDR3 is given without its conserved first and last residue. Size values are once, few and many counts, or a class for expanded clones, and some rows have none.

ASSPRRDREFEQY,TRBJ2-7,13,TRBV7-2,few
ASSNSSGSGEQF,TRBJ2-1,12,TRBV12-3/TRBV12-4,many
ASSLVRGLNSGANVLT,TRBJ2-6,16,TRBV7-2,many
ASRRGRPGANVLT,TRBJ2-6,13,TRBV7-2,few
ASSLVGLAGSYEQY,TRBJ2-7,14,TRBV7-9,many
ASSAAGRIYGYT,TRBJ1-2,12,TRBV7-9,few
ASSLDSLAQPQH,TRBJ1-5,12,TRBV7-8,many
ASSLVDTRQPQH,TRBJ1-5,12,TRBV7-9,-
ASSLDQANYGYT,TRBJ1-2,12,TRBV7-3,-
ASSSTTSSGGGETQY,TRBJ2-5,15,TRBV11-3,many
SVETGGSTEAF,TRBJ1-1,11,TRBV29-1,few
ASSFRGDKAEAF,TRBJ1-1,12,TRBV7-3,-
ASTGRNTGELF,TRBJ2-2,11,TRBV6-1,few
ASSPRTGVAANYGYT,TRBJ1-2,15,TRBV19,-
ASSRDPRFNQPQH,TRBJ1-5,13,TRBV6-8,few
ANTLTGGASYGYT,TRBJ1-2,13,TRBV28,-
ASSLVAPIEQF,TRBJ2-1,11,TRBV11-1,-
AGGINTDTQY,TRBJ2-3,10,TRBV10-3,-
SVEKRSNTGELF,TRBJ2-2,12,TRBV29-1,-
SARIPGTQETQY,TRBJ2-5,12,TRBV20-1,-
ASSHTGTGHREQF,TRBJ2-1,13,TRBV3-1,-
ASSPGTDYNSPLH,TRBJ1-6,13,TRBV28,-
ASSFPGGNEKLF,TRBJ1-4,12,TRBV12-3/TRBV12-4,few
ASSLSPNSYEQY,TRBJ2-7,12,TRBV27,-
ASSSSGNSQETQY,TRBJ2-5,13,TRBV7-9,-
ASSTTGVRTGELF,TRBJ2-2,13,TRBV19,-
ASSLERLSGNTIY,TRBJ1-3,13,TRBV7-8,many
ASAGGCRNNEHF,TRBJ2-1,12,TRBV7-4,-
ASSQNLGNEKLF,TRBJ1-4,12,TRBV14,few